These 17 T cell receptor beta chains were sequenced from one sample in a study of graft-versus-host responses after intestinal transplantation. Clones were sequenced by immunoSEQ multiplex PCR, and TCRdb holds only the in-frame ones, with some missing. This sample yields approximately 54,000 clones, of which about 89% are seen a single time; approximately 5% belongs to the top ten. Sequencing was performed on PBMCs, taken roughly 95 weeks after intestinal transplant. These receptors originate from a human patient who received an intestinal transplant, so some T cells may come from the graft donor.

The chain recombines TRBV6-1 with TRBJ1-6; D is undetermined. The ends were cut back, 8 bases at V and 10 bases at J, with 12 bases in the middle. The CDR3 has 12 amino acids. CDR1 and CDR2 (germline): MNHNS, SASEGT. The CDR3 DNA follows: TGTGCCAGCCAGTTTAGTTACTCACCCCTCCACTTT. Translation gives CASQFSYSPLHF.

The DNA of the CDR3 is TGTGCCAGCAGTGAGAGCGGGGGGGCCACAGATACGCAGTATTTT. It specifies CASSESGGATDTQYF. The J gene is TRBJ2-3, the V gene TRBV6-4; 10 bases line up with TRBD2. The junction had 2 bases not matched to a gene; V was cut back by 3 bases and J by 2 bases. Germline CDR1 and CDR2: MRHNA and SNTAGT. This CDR3 spans 15 amino acids.

The CDR3 is CASSLDRGNTEAFF. For the CDR3, the DNA is TGTGCCAGCAGTCTCGACAGGGGCAACACTGAAGCTTTCTTT. V is TRBV6-5 and J is TRBJ1-1; 8 bases are shared with TRBD1. The CDR3 consists of 14 residues. Germline V gene lookup returns CDR1 MNHEY and CDR2 SVGAGI. Trimming removed 5 bases from V and 2 bases from J; junction bases left unmatched: 4.

The CDR3 DNA follows: TGTGCCAGTACCGAGGGACAGTTGGTGAACACTGAAGCTTTCTTT. Protein product: CASTEGQLVNTEAFF. The genes are TRBV19 and TRBJ1-1, with 7 bases identical to TRBD1. Per germline, CDR1 LNHDA and CDR2 SQIVND (reference sequence). The CDR3 is 15 residues long. V shed 7 bases and J 0 bases; nucleotides not matched to a gene: 8.

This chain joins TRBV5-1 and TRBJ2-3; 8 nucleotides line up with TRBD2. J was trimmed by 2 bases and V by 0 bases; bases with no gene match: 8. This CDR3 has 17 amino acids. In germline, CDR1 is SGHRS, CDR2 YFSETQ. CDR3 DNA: TGCGCCAGCAGCTTGGAATACGGGGGGGCTGACACAGATACGCAGTATTTT. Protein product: CASSLEYGGADTDTQYF.

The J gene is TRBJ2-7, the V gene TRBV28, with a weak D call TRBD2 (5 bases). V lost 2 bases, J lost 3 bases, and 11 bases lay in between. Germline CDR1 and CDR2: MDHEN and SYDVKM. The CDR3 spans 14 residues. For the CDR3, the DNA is TGTGCCAGCAGTTTAAGAGGGTTTTACTACGAGCAGTACTTC. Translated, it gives CASSLRGFYYEQYF. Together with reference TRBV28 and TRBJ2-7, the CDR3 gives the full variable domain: DVKVTQSSRYLVKRTGEKVFLECVQDMDHENMFWYRQDPGLGLRLIYFSYDVKMKEKGDIPEGYSVSREKKERFSLILESASTNQTSMYLCASSLRGFYYEQYFGPGTRLTVT.

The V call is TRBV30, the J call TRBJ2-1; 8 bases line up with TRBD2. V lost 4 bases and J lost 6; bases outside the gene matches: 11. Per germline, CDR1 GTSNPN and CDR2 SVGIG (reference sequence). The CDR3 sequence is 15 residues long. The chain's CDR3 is CAWTRWGLDPNEQFF. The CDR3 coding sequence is TGTGCCTGGACCCGGTGGGGACTAGATCCCAATGAGCAGTTCTTC.

Written as DNA, the CDR3 is TGTGCCAGCAGCTTGTCGACAGACAACTATGGCTACACCTTC. Translated: CASSLSTDNYGYTF. The chain carries TRBV5-4 and TRBJ1-2, with a tentative D call TRBD1 (5 bases). The germline gives CDR1 SGHNT, CDR2 YYREEE (reference sequence). Trimming stripped 1 base from V and 2 bases from J, with 9 bases between. This CDR3 has 14 residues.

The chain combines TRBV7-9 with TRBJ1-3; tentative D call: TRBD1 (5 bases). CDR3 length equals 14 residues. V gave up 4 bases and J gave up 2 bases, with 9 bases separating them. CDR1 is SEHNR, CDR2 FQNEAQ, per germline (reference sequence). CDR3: CASSYGGAGNTIYF. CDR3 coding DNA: TGTGCCAGCAGCTACGGGGGAGCTGGAAACACCATATATTTT. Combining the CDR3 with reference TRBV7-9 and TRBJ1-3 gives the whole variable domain DTGVSQNPRHKITKRGQNVTFRCDPISEHNRLYWYRQTLGQGPEFLTYFQNEAQLEKSRLLSDRFSAERPKGSFSTLEIQRTEQGDSAMYLCASSYGGAGNTIYFGEGSWLTVV.

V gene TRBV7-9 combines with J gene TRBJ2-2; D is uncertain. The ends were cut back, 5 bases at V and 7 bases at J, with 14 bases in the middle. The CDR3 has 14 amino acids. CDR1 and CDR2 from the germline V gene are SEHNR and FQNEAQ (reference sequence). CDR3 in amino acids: CASSLGRFGGELFF. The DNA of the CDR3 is TGTGCCAGCAGCCTGGGAAGGTTTGGCGGGGAGCTGTTTTTT. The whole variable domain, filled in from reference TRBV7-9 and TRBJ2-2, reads DTGVSQNPRHKITKRGQNVTFRCDPISEHNRLYWYRQTLGQGPEFLTYFQNEAQLEKSRLLSDRFSAERPKGSFSTLEIQRTEQGDSAMYLCASSLGRFGGELFFGEGSRLTVL.

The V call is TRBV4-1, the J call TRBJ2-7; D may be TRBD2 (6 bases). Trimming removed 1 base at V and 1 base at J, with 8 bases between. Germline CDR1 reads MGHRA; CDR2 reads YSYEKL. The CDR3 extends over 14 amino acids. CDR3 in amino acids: CASSQGAGSYEQYF. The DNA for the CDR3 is TGCGCCAGCAGCCAAGGTGCGGGATCCTACGAGCAGTACTTC.

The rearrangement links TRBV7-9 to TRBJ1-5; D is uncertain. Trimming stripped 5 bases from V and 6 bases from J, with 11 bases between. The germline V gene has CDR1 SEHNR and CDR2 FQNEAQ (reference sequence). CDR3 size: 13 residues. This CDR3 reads CASSQGGSQPQHF. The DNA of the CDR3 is TGTGCCAGCAGCCAAGGAGGGAGTCAGCCCCAGCATTTT.

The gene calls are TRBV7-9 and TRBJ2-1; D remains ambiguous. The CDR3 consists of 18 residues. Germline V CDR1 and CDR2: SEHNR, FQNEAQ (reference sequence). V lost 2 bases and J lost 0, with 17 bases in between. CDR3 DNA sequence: TGTGCCAGCAGCTTACCGCCTGTAGGGCAAATCTCCTACAATGAGCAGTTCTTC. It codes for CASSLPPVGQISYNEQFF.

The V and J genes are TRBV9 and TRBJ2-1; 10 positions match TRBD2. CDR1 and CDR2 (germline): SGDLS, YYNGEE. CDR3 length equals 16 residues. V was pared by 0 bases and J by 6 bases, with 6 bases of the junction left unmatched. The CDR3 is CASSVGASGGFNEQFF. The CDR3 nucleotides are TGTGCCAGCAGCGTAGGAGCTAGCGGGGGATTCAATGAGCAGTTCTTC.

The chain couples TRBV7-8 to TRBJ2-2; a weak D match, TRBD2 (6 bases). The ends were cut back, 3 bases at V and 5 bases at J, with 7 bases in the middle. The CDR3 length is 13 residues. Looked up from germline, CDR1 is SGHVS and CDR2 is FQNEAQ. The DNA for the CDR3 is TGTGCCAGCAGCTTGAGCGGGACCGGGGAGCTGTTTTTT. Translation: CASSLSGTGELFF. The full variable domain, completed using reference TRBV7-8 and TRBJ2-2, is GAGVSQSPRYKVAKRGQDVALRCDPISGHVSLFWYQQALGQGPEFLTYFQNEAQLDKSGLPSDRFFAERPEGSVSTLKIQRTQQEDSAVYLCASSLSGTGELFFGEGSRLTVL.

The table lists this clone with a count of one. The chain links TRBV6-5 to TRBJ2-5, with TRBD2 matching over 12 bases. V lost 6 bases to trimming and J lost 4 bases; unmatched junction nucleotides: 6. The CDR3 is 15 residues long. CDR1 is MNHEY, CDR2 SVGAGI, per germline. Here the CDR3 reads CASSSRLAGAETQYF. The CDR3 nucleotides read TGTGCCAGCAGCTCCAGACTAGCGGGGGCAGAGACCCAGTACTTC.

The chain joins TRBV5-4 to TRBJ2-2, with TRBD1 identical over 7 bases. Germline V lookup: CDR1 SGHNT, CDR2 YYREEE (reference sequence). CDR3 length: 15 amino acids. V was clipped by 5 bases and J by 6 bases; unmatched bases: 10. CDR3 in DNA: TGTGCCAGCAGACCCGGACAGGTGGGAGCCGGGGAGCTGTTTTTT. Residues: CASRPGQVGAGELFF.